The 17 T cell receptor beta chains reported below all come from one sample, sequenced in a study of T cell repertoires in cytomegalovirus infection. TCRdb re-called the reads with MiXCR, one entry per CDR3 protein. The sample holds roughly 720,000 distinct CDR3 sequences, 35% to 45% seen once. Specimen: PBMCs. The receptors were sampled from a human donor in good health (CMV status not recorded). Some clones in this sample may be carry-over from other donors' samples.

Only a few counts were recorded for this clonotype. The rearrangement links TRBV29-1 to TRBJ1-2, with 7 positions matching TRBD1. CDR3 length equals 14 residues. V was pared by 4 bases and J by 3 bases, with 8 bases of the junction left unmatched. Per the germline V gene, CDR1 is SQVTM and CDR2 is ANQGSEA. This chain's CDR3 is CSVGPGGTDYGYTF. For the CDR3, the DNA is TGCAGCGTTGGTCCAGGGGGTACGGACTATGGCTACACCTTC.

The rearrangement uses TRBV5-8 and TRBJ2-4, with D maybe TRBD2 (5 bases). Trimming removed 4 bases from V and 3 bases from J, with 17 bases in between. Per the germline V gene, CDR1 is SGHTS and CDR2 is YDEGEE. The CDR3 covers 16 residues. The chain's CDR3 is CASSGTFRTGKNIQYF. In DNA, the CDR3 is TGTGCCAGCAGCGGCACTTTCCGGACTGGCAAAAACATTCAGTACTTC.

A few counts support this clonotype. The rearrangement links TRBV19 to TRBJ1-1; tentatively, D is TRBD1 (6 bases). From germline, CDR1 is LNHDA and CDR2 SQIVND (reference sequence). V lost 2 bases and J 8 bases, leaving 15 bases between the germline ends. The CDR3 has 14 amino acids. The CDR3 region has the DNA TGTGCCAGTAGTATATCCGTGGTTAGGGGGGAAGCTTTCTTT. Translated, it gives CASSISVVRGEAFF.

This clonotype came up once. This rearrangement joins TRBV12-3 or TRBV12-4 to TRBJ1-6; D is possibly TRBD1 (5 bases). This CDR3 contains 15 residues. Trimming left V 8 bases short and J 7 bases short, with 18 bases between. This CDR3 is CASRVTHRNNSPLHF. CDR3 DNA sequence: TGTGCCAGCCGAGTCACTCACAGGAACAATTCACCCCTCCACTTT.

The chain links TRBV11-2 to TRBJ1-4, with D perhaps TRBD1 (5 bases). CDR1 and CDR2 from the germline V gene are SGHAT and FQNNGV. This CDR3 comprises 14 residues. Trimming pared 0 bases from V and 7 bases from J, leaving 9 bases between. The DNA of the CDR3 is TGTGCCAGCAGCTTAGAACCTGGGGGTGAAAAACTGTTTTTT. Amino acid sequence: CASSLEPGGEKLFF.

This clonotype was detected only a few times. The V gene is TRBV6-6, the J gene TRBJ2-5, with TRBD1 identical over 8 bases. This CDR3 contains 13 residues. The junction had 4 bases not matched to a gene; V was cut back by 5 bases and J by 5 bases. Germline V gene data show CDR1 as MNHNY and CDR2 as SVGAGI (reference sequence). CDR3 protein: CASSIYRGETQYF. In nucleotides, the CDR3 is TGTGCCAGCAGTATTTACAGGGGGGAGACCCAGTACTTC.

V gene TRBV28 combines with J gene TRBJ2-1, with 8 nucleotides matching TRBD1. The CDR3 sequence is 14 residues long. From germline, CDR1 is MDHEN and CDR2 SYDVKM. J lost 8 bases, V lost 3 bases, and 6 bases had no gene match. The CDR3 nucleotides are TGTGCCAGCAGTTTGTGGACAGGGAGCGATGAGCAGTTCTTC. Its translation: CASSLWTGSDEQFF.

The J gene is TRBJ1-2, the V gene TRBV11-1, with TRBD1 as a possible D gene (6 bases). This CDR3 contains 15 residues. Germline CDR1 SGHAT, CDR2 FQDESV (reference sequence). Deletions cut 2 bases from V and 3 bases from J, with 13 bases between. CDR3 region: CASSLRGQRDYGYTF. The CDR3 DNA sequence: TGTGCCAGCAGCTTAAGAGGACAGAGAGACTATGGCTACACCTTC.

This rearrangement joins TRBV20-1 to TRBJ2-2; D ambiguous. Trimming cost V 7 bases and J 1 base, with 10 bases left between them. The CDR3 covers 13 residues. CDR1 and CDR2 from the germline V gene are DFQATT and SNEGSKA (reference sequence). The CDR3 DNA is TGCAGTGTTCCGACGGTGAACACCGGGGAGCTGTTTTTT. This sequence encodes CSVPTVNTGELFF.

There are a few counts of this clonotype. This chain joins TRBV19 and TRBJ2-1; D call uncertain. Germline CDR1 reads LNHDA; CDR2 reads SQIVND (reference sequence). The CDR3 runs 14 residues. V was clipped by 1 base and J by 6 bases, with 10 bases between them. In DNA, the CDR3 is TGTGCCAGTAGTATAGTTGCCACCCCCAATGAGCAGTTCTTC. Its protein product is CASSIVATPNEQFF.

The J gene is TRBJ2-2, the V gene TRBV2, with D possibly TRBD1 on 6 matching bases. Trimming removed 5 bases from V and 5 bases from J, with 9 bases in between. CDR1 is SNHLY, CDR2 FYNNEI, per germline. The CDR3 spans 13 residues. The CDR3 reads CASSPQGTGELFF. The CDR3 nucleotides read TGTGCCAGCAGTCCCCAGGGGACCGGGGAGCTGTTTTTT.

This clonotype has a single count. This chain uses TRBV12-3 or TRBV12-4 with TRBJ2-2; D might be TRBD1 (5 bases). The CDR3 runs 11 residues. With 8 bases removed from V and 10 bases from J, the gap between germline ends came to 11 bases. The CDR3 protein is CASGALVELFF. CDR3 DNA: TGTGCCAGCGGGGCTTTGGTGGAGCTGTTTTTT.

This clonotype was seen a handful of times. The rearrangement links TRBV27 to TRBJ1-1; D possibly corresponds to TRBD1 (6 bases). Germline V lookup: CDR1 MNHEY, CDR2 SMNVEV (reference sequence). V was cut by 1 base and J by 3 bases, with 12 bases left in between. This CDR3 region has 15 residues. The CDR3 coding sequence is TGTGCCAGCAGTTTATTGGACAGCGGGGACACTGAAGCTTTCTTT. This sequence encodes CASSLLDSGDTEAFF.

CDR3 coding DNA: TGCAGCGGGGGACAGATGAACACTGAAGCTTTCTTT. As protein: CSGGQMNTEAFF. The chain joins TRBV29-1 to TRBJ1-1, with 7 bases aligning to TRBD1. Germline V gene sequence: CDR1 SQVTM, CDR2 ANQGSEA. V lost 7 bases and J lost 0; bases outside the gene matches: 2. The length of the CDR3 is 12 residues.

In this sample, this clonotype turned up a few times. The J gene is TRBJ2-1, the V gene TRBV2, with D hard to call. V shed 3 bases and J shed 4 bases, with 13 bases lying between them. From germline, CDR1 is SNHLY and CDR2 FYNNEI. The CDR3 loop spans 15 amino acids. The CDR3 DNA reads TGTGCCAGCAGTGAGGACGGCCCAAGGTACAATGAGCAGTTCTTC. Its translation is CASSEDGPRYNEQFF. The whole variable domain, remainder taken from reference TRBV2 and TRBJ2-1, is EPEVTQTPSHQVTQMGQEVILRCVPISNHLYFYWYRQILGQKVEFLVSFYNNEISEKSEIFDDQFSVERPDGSNFTLKIRSTKLEDSAMYFCASSEDGPRYNEQFFGPGTRLTVL.

This clonotype was seen a few times. The chain carries TRBV19 and TRBJ1-1, with D unclear. CDR3 length: 12 amino acids. The germline V gene has CDR1 LNHDA and CDR2 SQIVND (reference sequence). The V and J ends lost 7 bases and 1 base respectively, with 7 bases between them. Here the CDR3 DNA reads TGTGCCAGTAAGGCCGGGAACACTGAAGCTTTCTTT. It encodes CASKAGNTEAFF.

The J gene is TRBJ1-1, the V gene TRBV5-1; D call uncertain. The germline gives CDR1 SGHRS, CDR2 YFSETQ. Between the trimmed V and J ends, which lost 4 bases and 1 base, there was a span of 11 bases. The CDR3 covers 14 residues. CDR3: CASSITDGNTEAFF. Written as DNA, the CDR3 is TGCGCCAGCAGCATAACGGACGGGAACACTGAAGCTTTCTTT.